This T cell receptor (beta chain) emerged from a study of blood T cells in healthy people across ages. For the second PCR, which ran for roughly 6 to 12 cycles, a sample-barcoded 5' primer and a J-beta primer mix were used. TCRdb fed the 5' RACE reads into MiXCR, producing one record per CDR3 protein. The sample holds 2 million or so distinct CDR3 sequences; around 50% are singletons and the top ten take roughly 2%. This CDR3 has 14 amino acids. The V gene end was trimmed by 3 bases and the J gene end by 7 bases; junction bases not matched to a gene: 6. CDR1 is DFQATT and CDR2 is SNEGSKA in the germline V gene (reference sequence).

The clonotype comes from a woman between 40 and 50 years old in good health. The sample was blood. The J gene is TRBJ1-4, the V gene TRBV20-1; 9 bases fit TRBD1. The CDR3 region is CSARDRGRSEKLFF. The CDR3 coding sequence is TGCAGTGCTAGGGACAGGGGAAGGAGTGAAAAACTGTTTTTT.